The rows below give T cell receptor beta chains drawn from one sample of a study of early T cells in non-severe SARS-CoV-2 infection. TCRdb called the 5' RACE reads again in MiXCR, with one record for every CDR3 protein. The sample yields more than 80,000 distinct CDR3 sequences, roughly 15% seen once. The material sequenced was whole blood. The source is an adult who was a healthcare worker with PCR-confirmed SARS-CoV-2 infection or an uninfected control (not recorded which). CDR3s include the opening cysteine and the closing phenylalanine or tryptophan. Fields, in order: J gene, D gene, clone size, V gene, CDR3 DNA, CDR3 protein. A D gene is named only where the DNA matches it firmly. Clone sizes are given selectively: once, few, many, or a class where the clone is expanded.

TRBJ1-4 | TRBD1 | NA | TRBV9 | TGTGCCAGCAGCGCCGGGACAGGGTATGAAAAACTGTTTTTT | CASSAGTGYEKLFF
TRBJ1-1 | TRBD1 | many | TRBV29-1 | TGCAGCGTTGTCGACAGGGTCACTGAAGCTTTCTTT | CSVVDRVTEAFF
TRBJ2-1 | TRBD2 | NA | TRBV19 | TGTGCCAGTAGCGACGGTGGACTAGCGGGGGGTATGACCTACAATGAGCAGTTCTTC | CASSDGGLAGGMTYNEQFF
TRBJ2-7 | TRBD2 | NA | TRBV5-1 | TGCGCCAGCCGACTAGCGGGGACCTACGAGCAGTACTTC | CASRLAGTYEQYF
TRBJ2-7 | NA | NA | TRBV15 | TGTGCCACCAGCAGAGAAGGGTACGAGCAGTACTTC | CATSREGYEQYF
TRBJ2-5 | NA | few | TRBV4-3 | TGCGCCAGCAGCCAAGATAGAGGACTCCAAGAGACCCAGTACTTC | CASSQDRGLQETQYF
TRBJ1-6 | NA | few | TRBV3-1 | TGTGCCAGCAGCCAAGCATTGGATTCACCCCTCCACTTT | CASSQALDSPLHF
TRBJ2-2 | NA | many | TRBV5-1 | TGCGCCAGCAGCTTGGGAGATTACACCGGGGAGCTGTTTTTT | CASSLGDYTGELFF
TRBJ2-1 | TRBD2 | many | TRBV20-1 | TGCAGTGCTGGGACTAGCGGGGGGCCTAAGAATGAGCAGTTCTTC | CSAGTSGGPKNEQFF
TRBJ1-5 | NA | few | TRBV19 | TGTGCCAGTTGCGAGGACCCATCCTTTAGCAATCAGCCCCAGCATTTT | CASCEDPSFSNQPQHF
TRBJ2-5 | NA | many | TRBV11-2 | TGTGCCAGCAGCTTAGACTCGCCCCAAGAGACCCAGTACTTC | CASSLDSPQETQYF
TRBJ2-7 | NA | NA | TRBV20-1 | TGCAGTGCTAGTTTGGGAATGTACGAGCAGTACTTC | CSASLGMYEQYF
TRBJ1-6 | TRBD1 | few | TRBV20-1 | TGCAGTGCTAAAAAAACAGGGGGAGATTCCTATAATTCACCCCTCCACTTT | CSAKKTGGDSYNSPLHF
TRBJ2-1 | TRBD1 | many | TRBV19 | TGTGCCAGTAGTACCCCGACAGGGTTTGAGCAGTTCTTC | CASSTPTGFEQFF
TRBJ2-7 | TRBD1 | NA | TRBV11-2 | TGTGCCAGCAGCTTACCTGGCGGGACAGGGTACGAGCAGTACTTC | CASSLPGGTGYEQYF
TRBJ1-5 | TRBD1 | few | TRBV30 | TGTGCCTGGAGTCCAGGGGGCGATCAGCCCCAGCATTTT | CAWSPGGDQPQHF
TRBJ2-1 | TRBD2 | few | TRBV6-2/TRBV6-3 | TGTGCCAGCAGTTACGTACGGGGGGGGTACAATGAGCAGTTCTTC | CASSYVRGGYNEQFF
TRBJ2-5 | TRBD2 | NA | TRBV29-1 | TGCAGCGTTGGGTTACTAGCGGGGCAAGAGACCCAGTACTTC | CSVGLLAGQETQYF
TRBJ1-2 | TRBD1 | few | TRBV3-1 | TGTGCCAGCAGCCAGGGACAGGGAAGGCTTAACTATGGCTACACCTTC | CASSQGQGRLNYGYTF
TRBJ1-1 | NA | few | TRBV6-2/TRBV6-3 | TGTGCCAGCAGTTATGGGGTCCTGGGCACTGAAGCTTTCTTT | CASSYGVLGTEAFF
TRBJ2-1 | TRBD1 | few | TRBV20-1 | TGCAGTGCTAAGGGATGGGACAGCGAGGGCAGTGAGCAGTTCTTC | CSAKGWDSEGSEQFF
TRBJ1-1 | TRBD1 | few | TRBV20-1 | TGCAGTGCTAGAGCCCAGGGGGCTTTGAACACTGAAGCTTTCTTT | CSARAQGALNTEAFF
TRBJ2-7 | TRBD1 | many | TRBV7-9 | TGTGCCAGCAGCTTAGCCGACAGGGAGAGCTCCTACGAGCAGTACTTC | CASSLADRESSYEQYF
TRBJ2-5 | NA | NA | TRBV12-3/TRBV12-4 | TGTGCCAGCAGTTTCCGGGACATGCGTGCTCGGAGAGGACAAGAGACCCAGTACTTC | CASSFRDMRARRGQETQYF
TRBJ2-6 | TRBD1 | many | TRBV19 | TGTGCCAGTTCACATGAGTCGGGACAGAACGTCCTGACTTTC | CASSHESGQNVLTF
TRBJ2-3 | NA | NA | TRBV5-1 | TGCGCCAGCAGCTTGGAACGGGCTAGCACAGATACGCAGTATTTT | CASSLERASTDTQYF
TRBJ1-4 | TRBD1 | NA | TRBV12-3/TRBV12-4 | TGTGCCAGCAGTAAGGACAGGGAAAAACTGTTTTTT | CASSKDREKLFF
TRBJ2-5 | NA | many | TRBV6-1 | TGTGCCAGCAGTGAAGAGGGGCGCCAGGAGGAGACCCAGTACTTC | CASSEEGRQEETQYF
TRBJ1-2 | NA | few | TRBV7-3 | TGTGCCAGGATAAATACGGAAAACTATGGCTACACCTTC | CARINTENYGYTF
TRBJ1-2 | TRBD1 | few | TRBV10-3 | TGTGCCATCAGTGAGAGGGGGACAGGGGTAGGGTATGGCTACACCTTC | CAISERGTGVGYGYTF
TRBJ2-5 | TRBD2 | many | TRBV29-1 | TGCAGCGTTGAAGGACTAGCGAGACAAGAGACCCAGTACTTC | CSVEGLARQETQYF
TRBJ2-5 | NA | NA | TRBV18 | TGTGCCAGCTCGACAGGTCTGCAAGAGACCCAGTACTTC | CASSTGLQETQYF
TRBJ2-7 | NA | many | TRBV27 | TGTGCCAGCAGACTAACCGGGGTTTACGAGCAGTACTTC | CASRLTGVYEQYF
TRBJ2-4 | TRBD1 | many | TRBV18 | TGTGCCAGCTCACCACTCGGGACAGGGGGAGATGTACTAGCCAAAAACATTCAGTACTTC | CASSPLGTGGDVLAKNIQYF
TRBJ1-2 | TRBD1 | few | TRBV24-1 | TGTGCCACCAGTGATGTCAGGGGGTATGGCTACACCTTC | CATSDVRGYGYTF
TRBJ2-7 | NA | NA | TRBV10-3 | TGTGCCATCAGTGAGTCGACGTCCGCTGACGAGCAGTACTTC | CAISESTSADEQYF
TRBJ2-4 | NA | many | TRBV7-3 | TGTGCCAGCAGCTTAGTCCGGCTAGATACGGCCAAAAACATTCAGTACTTC | CASSLVRLDTAKNIQYF
TRBJ2-1 | NA | few | TRBV5-1 | TGCGCCAGCAGCTTGACCTCCCGAGCGGGCAATGAGCAGTTCTTC | CASSLTSRAGNEQFF
TRBJ2-6 | NA | few | TRBV5-1 | TGCGCCAGCAGCTTGGGATCCCAGCACTCTGGGGCCAACGTCCTGACTTTC | CASSLGSQHSGANVLTF
TRBJ2-1 | NA | many | TRBV7-9 | TGTGCCAGCAGCTTGGACCAGGGACTCCCCAGTTCTAATGAGCAGTTCTTC | CASSLDQGLPSSNEQFF
TRBJ2-7 | TRBD2 | few | TRBV5-4 | TGTGCCAGCAGCCCGCCCGGGGGGGGCGAGCAGTACTTC | CASSPPGGGEQYF
TRBJ1-1 | NA | NA | TRBV18 | TGTGCCAGCTCACCCGGGGACCTTGAAGCTTTCTTT | CASSPGDLEAFF
TRBJ1-5 | TRBD1 | few | TRBV30 | TGTGCCTGGAGTGTGGGGACAGGGACCAATCAGCCCCAGCATTTT | CAWSVGTGTNQPQHF
TRBJ2-1 | TRBD2 | NA | TRBV11-3 | TGTGCCAGCAGCCGGTTTAGCGGGGGACCCTACAATGAGCAGTTCTTC | CASSRFSGGPYNEQFF
TRBJ1-6 | NA | few | TRBV7-2 | TGTGCCAGCAGCTTGCACGGGAACAATAATTCACCCCTCCACTTT | CASSLHGNNNSPLHF
TRBJ2-1 | TRBD2 | few | TRBV7-3 | TGTGCCAGCAGCTTAACTAGCGGGGGGTACAATGAGCAGTTCTTC | CASSLTSGGYNEQFF
TRBJ2-3 | TRBD2 | few | TRBV10-2 | TGCGCCAGCAGTGAGTGGGGGACTAGCGATTTCGGAGATACGCAGTATTTT | CASSEWGTSDFGDTQYF
TRBJ1-5 | NA | many | TRBV27 | TGTGCCAGCAGTTTAAGAGTGGGGAATCAGCCCCAGCATTTT | CASSLRVGNQPQHF
TRBJ1-5 | NA | NA | TRBV30 | TGTGCCTGGAGTGTCGGGACATTCACCAATCAGCCCCAGCATTTT | CAWSVGTFTNQPQHF
TRBJ2-2 | TRBD1 | NA | TRBV5-1 | TGCGCCAGCAGCTTGGGTGGACAGGGATACACCGGGGAGCTGTTTTTT | CASSLGGQGYTGELFF
TRBJ2-3 | TRBD2 | many | TRBV6-1 | TGTGCCAGCAGCTCACTAGCGGGAGGCACAGATACGCAGTATTTT | CASSSLAGGTDTQYF
TRBJ2-3 | NA | NA | TRBV11-2 | TGTGCCAGCAGCCCCCGACGGAGACTCACAGATACGCAGTATTTT | CASSPRRRLTDTQYF
TRBJ2-5 | NA | few | TRBV12-3/TRBV12-4 | TGTGCCAGCAGTTATGCGGAGACCCAGTACTTC | CASSYAETQYF